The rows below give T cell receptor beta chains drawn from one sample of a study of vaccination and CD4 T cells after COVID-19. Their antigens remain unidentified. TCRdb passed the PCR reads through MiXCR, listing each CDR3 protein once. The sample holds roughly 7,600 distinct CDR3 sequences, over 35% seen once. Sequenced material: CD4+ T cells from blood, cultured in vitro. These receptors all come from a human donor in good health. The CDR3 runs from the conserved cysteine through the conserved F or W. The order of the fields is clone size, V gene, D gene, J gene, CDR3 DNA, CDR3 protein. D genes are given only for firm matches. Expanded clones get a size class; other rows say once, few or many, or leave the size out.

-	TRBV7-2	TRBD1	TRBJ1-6	TGTGCCAGTAGTTCCGGGACAGGGTCTAATTCACCCCTCCACTTT	CASSSGTGSNSPLHF
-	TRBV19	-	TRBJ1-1	TGTGCCAGTAGTATAGGCGGGGAGACCACTGAAGCTTTCTTT	CASSIGGETTEAFF
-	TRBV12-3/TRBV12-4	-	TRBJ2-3	TGTGCCAGCAGTTTGGGCGGACCCCCGGGAGATACGCAGTATTTT	CASSLGGPPGDTQYF
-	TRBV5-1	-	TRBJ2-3	TGCGCCAGCACCTTAGGAGCGGCTAGCACAGATACGCAGTATTTT	CASTLGAASTDTQYF
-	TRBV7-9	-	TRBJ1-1	TGTGCCAGCAGCCTCGCGGCGAACGATGAAGCTTTCTTT	CASSLAANDEAFF
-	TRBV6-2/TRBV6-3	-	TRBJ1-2	TGTGCCAGCAGCCCTCTTGGCCAACCGGACGGGACCCGTCATGGCTACACCTTC	CASSPLGQPDGTRHGYTF
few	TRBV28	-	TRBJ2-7	TGTGCCAGCAGTCTAGCAGGGATTTACTCCTACGAGCAGTACTTC	CASSLAGIYSYEQYF
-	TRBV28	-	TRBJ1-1	TGTGCCAGCAGTTTACAAGCAGGAGCGGCGTCGGGCACTGAAGCTTTCTTT	CASSLQAGAASGTEAFF
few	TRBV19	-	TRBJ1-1	TGTGCCAGTAGTCAGGTCACTGAAGCTTTCTTT	CASSQVTEAFF
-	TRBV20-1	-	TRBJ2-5	TGCAGTGCTAGAACAGGGAAGGTCCAAGAGACCCAGTACTTC	CSARTGKVQETQYF
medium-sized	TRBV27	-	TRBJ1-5	TGTGCCAGCAGTCCTCAAGCTCCGGGGGCTTATAGCAATCAGCCCCAGCATTTT	CASSPQAPGAYSNQPQHF
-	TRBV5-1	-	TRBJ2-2	TGCGCCAGCAGCTTGGAGACAGGGAACACCGGGGAGCTGTTTTTT	CASSLETGNTGELFF
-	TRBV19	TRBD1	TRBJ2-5	TGTGCCAGTAGGGACAGGGGAACAGAGACCCAGTACTTC	CASRDRGTETQYF
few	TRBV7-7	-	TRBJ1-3	TGTGCCAGCAGCTTGACGGAATATGGAAACACCATATATTTT	CASSLTEYGNTIYF
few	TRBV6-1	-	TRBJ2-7	TGTGCCAGCCTCGACAGTCCCAGCTCCTACGAGCAGTACTTC	CASLDSPSSYEQYF
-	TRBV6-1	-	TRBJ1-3	TGTGCCAGCAGTAATCGACCTGGTGGCACCATATATTTT	CASSNRPGGTIYF
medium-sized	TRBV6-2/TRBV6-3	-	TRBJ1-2	TGTGCCAGCAGTTACGGGCAGCCGAACTATGGCTACACCTTC	CASSYGQPNYGYTF
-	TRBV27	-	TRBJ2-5	TGTGCCAGCAGTCCGCAGTCGCGGGTAACCCAAGAGACCCAGTACTTC	CASSPQSRVTQETQYF
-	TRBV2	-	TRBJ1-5	TGTGCCAGCAGTCGCGGGTTATGGCAGCCCCAGCATTTT	CASSRGLWQPQHF
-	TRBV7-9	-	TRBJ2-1	TGTGCCAGCAGCTCCCGCTCCGCGGGTAATGAGCAGTTCTTC	CASSSRSAGNEQFF
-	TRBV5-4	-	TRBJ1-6	TGTGCCAGCAGCTTGTTTTCGGTTAATTCACCCCTCCACTTT	CASSLFSVNSPLHF
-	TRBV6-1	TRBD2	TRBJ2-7	TGTGCCAGCAGCAGGGAGGGGTACCCCTACGAGCAGTACTTC	CASSREGYPYEQYF